These T cell receptor beta chains were read from a single sample in a study of blood T cell repertoires in COVID-19. The repertoire was sequenced with immunoSEQ multiplex PCR; TCRdb's copy has only in-frame clones and lacks some. In the table there are some 400,000 clones, approximately 91% of which are singletons. The specimen sequenced was PBMCs or T cells enriched from blood (not recorded which). The receptors come from a middle-aged woman who had been exposed to COVID-19. Both conserved end residues are part of each CDR3. The D gene is left open where the match is weak. Some rows have no size entry. The others give once, few or many, or a class for an expanded clone.

d_gene: TRBD2
j_gene: TRBJ2-1
v_gene: TRBV24-1
abundance: -
CDR3nt: TGTGCCACCAGTGACTTGACTAGCGGGAGGGCCATTGGGCAGTTCTTC
CDR3aa: CATSDLTSGRAIGQFF

d_gene: -
j_gene: TRBJ2-3
v_gene: TRBV19
abundance: -
CDR3nt: TGTGCCAGTACCTTGGGGCAGGGCACAGATACGCAGTATTTT
CDR3aa: CASTLGQGTDTQYF

d_gene: -
j_gene: TRBJ2-5
v_gene: TRBV30
abundance: -
CDR3nt: TGTGCCTGGGGTGGAGGGAGCTATCAAGAGACCCAGTACTTC
CDR3aa: CAWGGGSYQETQYF

d_gene: -
j_gene: TRBJ2-7
v_gene: TRBV10-3
abundance: -
CDR3nt: TGTGCCATCAGGATGACAGGTACCATCTACGAGCAGTACTTC
CDR3aa: CAIRMTGTIYEQYF

d_gene: -
j_gene: TRBJ1-4
v_gene: TRBV3-1/TRBV3-2
abundance: once
CDR3nt: TGTGCCAGCAGCCAAGTGGGAGCGGAAAAACTGTTTTTT
CDR3aa: CASSQVGAEKLFF

d_gene: -
j_gene: TRBJ1-3
v_gene: TRBV11-2
abundance: -
CDR3nt: TGTGCCAGCAGCTTAGGGCCAGGGTCGTGGTCTGGAAACACCATATATTTT
CDR3aa: CASSLGPGSWSGNTIYF

d_gene: -
j_gene: TRBJ2-1
v_gene: TRBV19
abundance: -
CDR3nt: TGTGCCAGTAGTATCCAGGGCTCCTATGAGCAGTTCTTC
CDR3aa: CASSIQGSYEQFF

d_gene: TRBD1
j_gene: TRBJ1-2
v_gene: TRBV7-2
abundance: -
CDR3nt: TGTGCCAGCAGCTTAAGTCGGACAGGGGGTATTTTGGGCGGCTACACCTTC
CDR3aa: CASSLSRTGGILGGYTF

d_gene: TRBD1
j_gene: TRBJ1-5
v_gene: TRBV18
abundance: -
CDR3nt: TGTGCCAGCTCTATGACAGGGTTGATTCAGCCCCAGCATTTT
CDR3aa: CASSMTGLIQPQHF

d_gene: -
j_gene: TRBJ2-3
v_gene: TRBV2
abundance: -
CDR3nt: TGTGCCAGCAGCCTGAGAGATACGCAGTATTTT
CDR3aa: CASSLRDTQYF

d_gene: -
j_gene: TRBJ1-1
v_gene: TRBV2
abundance: -
CDR3nt: TGTGCCATGCGGGGCAGCACTGAAGCTTTCTTT
CDR3aa: CAMRGSTEAFF

d_gene: -
j_gene: TRBJ1-4
v_gene: TRBV7-9
abundance: few
CDR3nt: TGTGCCAGCAGCCTGGCAATGGCGGGGTACGAAAAACTGTTTTTT
CDR3aa: CASSLAMAGYEKLFF

d_gene: -
j_gene: TRBJ1-6
v_gene: TRBV7-9
abundance: -
CDR3nt: TGTGCCAGCAGTTCTACGGGGGGCTCTGATAATTCACCCCTCCACTTT
CDR3aa: CASSSTGGSDNSPLHF

d_gene: TRBD2
j_gene: TRBJ2-7
v_gene: TRBV19
abundance: -
CDR3nt: TGTGCCAGTAGTCCAGGAGCGGGAGTCTACGAGCAGTACTTC
CDR3aa: CASSPGAGVYEQYF

d_gene: TRBD1
j_gene: TRBJ1-2
v_gene: TRBV14
abundance: -
CDR3nt: TGTGCCAGCAGCCCAGGGACAGTCGGCTACACCTTC
CDR3aa: CASSPGTVGYTF

d_gene: TRBD1
j_gene: TRBJ1-2
v_gene: TRBV2
abundance: -
CDR3nt: TGTGCCAAAGTACAGGGGGCGAGGGATGGCTACACCTTC
CDR3aa: CAKVQGARDGYTF